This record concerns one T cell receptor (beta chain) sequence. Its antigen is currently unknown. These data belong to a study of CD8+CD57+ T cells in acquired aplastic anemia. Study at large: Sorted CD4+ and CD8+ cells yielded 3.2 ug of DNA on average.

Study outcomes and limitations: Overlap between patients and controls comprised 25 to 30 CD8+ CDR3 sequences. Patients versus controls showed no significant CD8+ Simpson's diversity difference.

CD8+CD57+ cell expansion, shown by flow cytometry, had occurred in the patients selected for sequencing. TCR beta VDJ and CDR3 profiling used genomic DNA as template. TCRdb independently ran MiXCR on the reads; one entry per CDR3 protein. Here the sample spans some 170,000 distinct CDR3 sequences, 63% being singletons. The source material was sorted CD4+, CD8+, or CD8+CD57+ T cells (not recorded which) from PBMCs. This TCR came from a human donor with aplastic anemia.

This chain's CDR3 is CASSEVGQGSNTEAFF. The DNA of the CDR3 is TGTGCCAGCAGTGAAGTCGGACAGGGTTCGAACACTGAAGCTTTCTTT. This chain joins TRBV2 and TRBJ1-1, with TRBD1 matching 8 bases. V shed 1 base and J 1 base; nucleotides not matched to a gene: 5. Germline V gene sequence: CDR1 SNHLY, CDR2 FYNNEI. The CDR3 has 16 residues.